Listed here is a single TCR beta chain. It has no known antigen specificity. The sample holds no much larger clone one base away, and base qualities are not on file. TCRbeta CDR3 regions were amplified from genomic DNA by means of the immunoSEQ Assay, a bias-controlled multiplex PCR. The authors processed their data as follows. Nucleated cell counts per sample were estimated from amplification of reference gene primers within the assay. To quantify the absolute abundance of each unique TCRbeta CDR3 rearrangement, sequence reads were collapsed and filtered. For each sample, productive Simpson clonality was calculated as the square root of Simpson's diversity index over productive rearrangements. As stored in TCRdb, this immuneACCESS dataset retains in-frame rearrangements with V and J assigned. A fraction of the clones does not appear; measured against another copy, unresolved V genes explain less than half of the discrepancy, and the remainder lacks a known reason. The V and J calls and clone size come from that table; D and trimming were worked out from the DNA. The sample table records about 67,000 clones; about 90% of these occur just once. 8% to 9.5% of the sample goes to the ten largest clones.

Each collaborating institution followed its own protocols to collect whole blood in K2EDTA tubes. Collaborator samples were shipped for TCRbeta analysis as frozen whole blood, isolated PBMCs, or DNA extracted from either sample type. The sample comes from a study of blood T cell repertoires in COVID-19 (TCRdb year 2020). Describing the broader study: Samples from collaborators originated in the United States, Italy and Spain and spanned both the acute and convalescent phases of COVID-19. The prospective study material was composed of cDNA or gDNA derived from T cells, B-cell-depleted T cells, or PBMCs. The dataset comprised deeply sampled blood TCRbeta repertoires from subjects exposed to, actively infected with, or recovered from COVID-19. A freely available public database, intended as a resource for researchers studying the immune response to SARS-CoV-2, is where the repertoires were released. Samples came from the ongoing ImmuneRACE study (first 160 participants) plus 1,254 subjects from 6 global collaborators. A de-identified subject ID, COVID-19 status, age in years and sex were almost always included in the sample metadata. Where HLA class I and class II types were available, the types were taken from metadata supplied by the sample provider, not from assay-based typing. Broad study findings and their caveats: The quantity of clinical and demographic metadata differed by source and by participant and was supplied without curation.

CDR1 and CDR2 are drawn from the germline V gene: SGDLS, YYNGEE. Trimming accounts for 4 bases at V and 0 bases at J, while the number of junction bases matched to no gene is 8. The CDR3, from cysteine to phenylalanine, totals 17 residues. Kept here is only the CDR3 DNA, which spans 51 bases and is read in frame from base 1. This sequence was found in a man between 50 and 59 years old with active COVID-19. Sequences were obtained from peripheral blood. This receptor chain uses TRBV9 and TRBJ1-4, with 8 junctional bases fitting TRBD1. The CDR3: CASSTADRAATNEKLFF. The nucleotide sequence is TGTGCCAGCAGCACCGCGGACAGGGCAGCAACTAATGAAAAACTGTTTTTT. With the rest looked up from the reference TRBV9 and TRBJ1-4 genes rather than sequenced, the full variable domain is DSGVTQTPKHLITATGQRVTLRCSPRSGDLSVYWYQQSLDQGLQFLIQYYNGEERAKGNILERFSAQQFPDLHSELNLSSLELGDSALYFCASSTADRAATNEKLFFGSGTQLSVL.